The 31 T cell receptor beta chains reported below all come from one sample, sequenced in a study of blood T cells in healthy people across ages. Using a J-beta primer mix together with a sample-barcoded 5' primer, a second PCR was run for roughly 7 to 12 cycles. TCRdb redid the calling of the 5' RACE reads with MiXCR, one entry per CDR3 protein. This sample carries hundreds of thousands of distinct CDR3 sequences, roughly 44% of them seen once, and the ten largest clones take around 21%. The sample consisted of blood. The receptors here all came from a man in his sixties in good health.

The sample holds one count of this clonotype. A single base separates this from a much larger clone, so it may be a read error. The rearrangement joins TRBV4-3 to TRBJ2-5; either TRBD1 or TRBD2 may fit D (5 bases each). Trimming took off 5 bases at V and 11 bases at J, with 30 bases between the two ends. The germline V gene has CDR1 LGHNA and CDR2 YSLEER. The CDR3 spans 17 residues. The CDR3 nucleotides are TGCGCCAGCAGCAGGGGCCCGGGGCAGGGATTACGCAATGAGCAGTACTTC. It yields the protein CASSRGPGQGLRNEQYF.

The V and J genes are TRBV20-1 and TRBJ2-7; 8 nucleotides align to TRBD1. The J segment lost 0 bases and the V segment lost 3 bases, leaving 4 bases of the junction unmatched. Germline assignment: CDR1 DFQATT and CDR2 SNEGSKA (reference sequence). The CDR3 has 14 amino acids. The CDR3 DNA is TGCAGTGCTAGGACAGGGGAGTCCTCCTACGAGCAGTACTTC. Translating gives CSARTGESSYEQYF.

This clonotype has just a few counts. The rearrangement uses TRBV13 and TRBJ2-7, with D perhaps assigned TRBD1 or TRBD2 (7 bases each). The J call is doubtful: the DNA matches TRBJ2-5 better. This CDR3 has 15 amino acids. CDR1 is PRHDT, CDR2 FYEKMQ, per germline (reference sequence). The CDR3, as DNA: TGTGCCAGCAGCCCAGGGGGGGAACACGGGGAGACCCAGTACTTC. Translated, it gives CASSPGGEHGETQYF.

In this sample, this clonotype turned up a few times. J is TRBJ1-2 and V is TRBV2; the D is unclear. Germline CDR1 and CDR2: SNHLY and FYNNEI. V was cut by 6 bases and J by 8 bases, with 10 bases left in between. CDR3 length: 11 amino acids. The chain's CDR3 is CASSREGGYTF. CDR3 bases: TGTGCCAGCAGCCGGGAAGGAGGCTACACCTTC.

This clonotype was seen a handful of times. The genes are TRBV9 and TRBJ1-2, with D unclear. V was cut by 6 bases and J by 2 bases, with 17 bases left in between. The V gene's germline CDR1 is SGDLS and CDR2 YYNGEE. The CDR3 covers 15 residues. CDR3 sequence: CASTRTDYTNYGYTF. As DNA, the CDR3 is TGTGCCAGCACTCGGACGGATTACACCAACTATGGCTACACCTTC.

This chain uses TRBV6-6 with TRBJ2-7; TRBD1 is a possible D gene (6 bases). The germline gives CDR1 MNHNY, CDR2 SVGAGI (reference sequence). The CDR3 loop spans 16 amino acids. V lost 6 bases and J 0 bases, leaving 18 bases between the germline ends. Here the CDR3 DNA reads TGTGCCAGCAGCCTCGACCGCGGACAGTTCTCCTACGAGCAGTACTTC. As protein: CASSLDRGQFSYEQYF.

This clonotype was counted only a few times. V gene TRBV5-6 combines with J gene TRBJ1-1; no clear D. CDR1 is SGHDT and CDR2 is YYEEEE in the germline V gene. The CDR3 has 13 residues. V lost 2 bases and J 6 bases, leaving 11 bases between the germline ends. The CDR3 DNA is TGTGCCAGCAGCTTTCGTGGAAACCCTGAAGCTTTCTTT. Its translation: CASSFRGNPEAFF. Looking up the rest from reference TRBV5-6 and TRBJ1-1 gives the full variable domain: DAGVTQSPTHLIKTRGQQVTLRCSPKSGHDTVSWYQQALGQGPQFIFQYYEEEERQRGNFPDRFSGHQFPNYSSELNVNALLLGDSALYLCASSFRGNPEAFFGQGTRLTVV.

This chain links TRBV7-9 with TRBJ2-3; 8 nucleotides align to TRBD1. Germline V gene sequence: CDR1 SEHNR, CDR2 FQNEAQ (reference sequence). The junction had 10 bases not matched to a gene; V was cut back by 1 base and J by 4 bases. This CDR3 contains 17 residues. DNA for the CDR3: TGTGCCAGCAGCTTAGTCGAGACAGGGGTAAGGGCAGATACGCAGTATTTT. Translating gives CASSLVETGVRADTQYF.

This clonotype was seen once. The chain recombines TRBV5-6 with TRBJ2-7; D uncertain. This CDR3 contains 13 residues. Trimming took 2 bases from V and 3 from J, leaving 9 bases between them. Looked up from germline, CDR1 is SGHDT and CDR2 is YYEEEE. The CDR3 protein is CASSLRPVYEQYF. The CDR3 DNA follows: TGTGCCAGCAGCTTAAGGCCTGTCTACGAGCAGTACTTC.

This clonotype was found a few times. This chain links TRBV10-3 with TRBJ2-1; D gene unclear. V lost 6 bases, J lost 9 bases, and 18 bases lay in between. CDR3 size: 14 residues. Germline V gene sequence: CDR1 ENHRY, CDR2 SYGVKD. CDR3: CAISPAEGFGEQFF. CDR3 DNA sequence: TGTGCCATCAGCCCCGCTGAAGGTTTTGGTGAGCAGTTCTTC.

The genes are TRBV6-2 or TRBV6-3 and TRBJ2-6; 13 positions match TRBD2. Germline assignment: CDR1 MNHEY and CDR2 SVGEGT. The trim removed 5 bases at V and 1 base at J, leaving 5 bases unmatched. CDR3 length equals 18 residues. The CDR3 DNA reads as TGTGCCAGCAGTAGGCCGGGACTAGCGGGATCTGGGGCCAACGTCCTGACTTTC. This sequence encodes CASSRPGLAGSGANVLTF.

This clonotype was picked up many times. The chain links TRBV21-1 to TRBJ2-7. TRBV21-1 is listed as a pseudogene. CDR3 length: 14 residues. The CDR3 protein is CASSKSRGSYEQYF. CDR3 nucleotides: TGTGCCAGCAGCAAATCAAGGGGGTCCTACGAGCAGTACTTC.

This chain uses TRBV12-3 or TRBV12-4 with TRBJ2-7; D not certain. This CDR3 comprises 12 residues. The V and J ends lost 3 bases and 5 bases respectively, with 8 bases between them. CDR3 in DNA: TGTGCCAGCAGTTTTAATAATCACGAGCAGTACTTC. Encoded protein: CASSFNNHEQYF.

In its sample, this clonotype was seen a few times. The V gene is TRBV7-2, the J gene TRBJ1-2, with D perhaps TRBD1 (6 bases). Germline V gene data show CDR1 as SGHTA and CDR2 as FQGNSA. Between the trimmed V and J ends, which lost 7 bases and 1 base, there was a span of 16 bases. The CDR3 is 15 amino acids. The CDR3 nucleotides read TGTGCCAGCATCCCCAGGGGCTTGGGTAACTATGGCTACACCTTC. Its translation is CASIPRGLGNYGYTF.

This clonotype was recorded a few times. V gene TRBV5-1 combines with J gene TRBJ2-2, with TRBD2 identical over 11 bases. Germline values: CDR1 SGHRS, CDR2 YFSETQ. This CDR3 contains 16 residues. Losses at the gene ends were 3 bases for V and 3 bases for J; bases not matched to a gene: 4. CDR3 in amino acids: CASSSILAGDTGELFF. In DNA form, the CDR3 reads TGCGCCAGCAGCTCGATACTAGCGGGGGACACCGGGGAGCTGTTTTTT.

This chain uses TRBV20-1 with TRBJ2-3; perhaps TRBD1 as D (5 bases). The CDR3 has 14 amino acids. CDR1 is DFQATT, CDR2 SNEGSKA, per germline (reference sequence). Trimming took 6 bases from V and 4 from J, leaving 17 bases between them. The DNA for the CDR3 is TGCAGTGCCAGGGCACAGCCGCCCGCAGATACGCAGTATTTT. The encoded protein is CSARAQPPADTQYF.

The chain recombines TRBV25-1 with TRBJ2-3; D call uncertain. V dropped 1 base and J dropped 0 bases, with 5 bases sitting between them. In germline, CDR1 is MGHDK, CDR2 SYGVNS. The CDR3 has 14 residues. The CDR3 DNA follows: TGTGCCAGCAGTGAATCGGACAGCACAGATACGCAGTATTTT. Protein product: CASSESDSTDTQYF.

In its sample, this clonotype was seen a few times. The chain is built from TRBV7-9 and TRBJ2-7; the match to TRBD1 covers 9 bases. Trimming cost V 0 bases and J 9 bases; bases outside gene matches: 6. This CDR3 spans 14 amino acids. Germline V gene lookup returns CDR1 SEHNR and CDR2 FQNEAQ (reference sequence). The CDR3 is CASSLAGQGLGQYF. CDR3 nucleotides: TGTGCCAGCAGCTTAGCGGGACAGGGCCTCGGGCAGTACTTC. The variable domain in full, completed from reference TRBV7-9 and TRBJ2-7, reads DTGVSQNPRHKITKRGQNVTFRCDPISEHNRLYWYRQTLGQGPEFLTYFQNEAQLEKSRLLSDRFSAERPKGSFSTLEIQRTEQGDSAMYLCASSLAGQGLGQYFGPGTRLTVT.

The rearrangement uses TRBV9 and TRBJ1-6, with D perhaps matching TRBD1 (6 bases). CDR1 and CDR2 from the germline V gene are SGDLS and YYNGEE. This CDR3 comprises 15 residues. V dropped 2 bases and J dropped 5 bases, with 11 bases sitting between them. The CDR3 coding sequence is TGTGCCAGCAGCGTTTTGGGGGCTAATAATTCACCCCTCCACTTT. It translates to CASSVLGANNSPLHF.

CDR3 in amino acids: CASSPPYGYEQYF. CDR3 DNA: TGTGCCAGTAGTCCCCCCTACGGCTACGAGCAGTACTTC. The gene calls are TRBV19 and TRBJ2-7, with unresolved D. Trimming took off 5 bases at V and 3 bases at J, with 11 bases between the two ends. The V gene's germline CDR1 is LNHDA and CDR2 SQIVND (reference sequence). This CDR3 contains 13 residues.

With regard to this clonotype: One end of the junction does not line up with germline, which may come from a read error. V usage is TRBV6-5 and J usage is TRBJ2-7, with D maybe TRBD1 (5 bases). The CDR3 contains 16 residues. Per germline, CDR1 MNHEY and CDR2 SVGAGI. In nucleotides, the CDR3 is TGTGCCAGCAGTTACGGGGCAGGGTATAGCTCCTACGTGCAGTACTTC. This encodes CASSYGAGYSSYVQYF.

V and J are TRBV28 and TRBJ1-4; D uncertain. This CDR3 region has 16 residues. Trimming took off 1 base at V and 4 bases at J, with 13 bases between the two ends. The germline V gene has CDR1 MDHEN and CDR2 SYDVKM. The CDR3: CASSLSGSQVNEKLFF. In DNA form, the CDR3 reads TGTGCCAGCAGTTTATCGGGCAGCCAAGTTAATGAAAAACTGTTTTTT.

This chain uses TRBV2 with TRBJ2-4; D tentatively reads TRBD1 or TRBD2 (5 bases each). Trimming took 3 bases from V and 3 from J, leaving 18 bases between them. The CDR3 is 17 amino acids. Germline values: CDR1 SNHLY, CDR2 FYNNEI. This CDR3 reads CASSDARSEGYKNIQYF. CDR3 DNA sequence: TGTGCCAGCAGTGATGCGCGGAGTGAGGGGTACAAAAACATTCAGTACTTC.

This chain joins TRBV7-2 and TRBJ2-5; 8 nucleotides line up with TRBD2. The CDR3 contains 15 residues. Germline V CDR1 and CDR2: SGHTA, FQGNSA. With V trimmed by 5 bases and J by 11 bases, 16 bases remained unmatched. Here the CDR3 DNA reads TGTGCCAGCAGCCGGGTGGCGGGGGGAAACAATGAGCAGTACTTC. Translating gives CASSRVAGGNNEQYF.

This clonotype has only a few counts. The J gene is TRBJ1-2, the V gene TRBV28, with 11 bases that match TRBD1. Germline values: CDR1 MDHEN, CDR2 SYDVKM. Unmatched junction bases numbered 4, after V lost 6 bases and J lost 4 bases. This CDR3 comprises 14 residues. DNA of the CDR3: TGTGCCAGCAGAGTAGGGACAGGGGGCTATGGCTACACCTTC. Translated: CASRVGTGGYGYTF.

The table lists this clonotype with a few counts. The CDR3 spells CASSFSVTGTEAFF. CDR3 nucleotide sequence: TGTGCCAGCAGTTTTTCGGTGACCGGTACTGAAGCTTTCTTT. The chain couples TRBV27 to TRBJ1-1; D gene unclear. Germline V gene sequence: CDR1 MNHEY, CDR2 SMNVEV (reference sequence). The CDR3 has 14 residues. V was cut by 3 bases and J by 5 bases, with 13 bases left in between.

This clonotype was detected many times. The V gene is TRBV12-3 or TRBV12-4, the J gene TRBJ2-7; a possible D gene is TRBD2 (6 bases). The CDR3 is made up of 15 amino acids. V lost 3 bases and J lost 1, with 13 bases in between. The CDR3 loop is CASSFRGVRSYEQYF. CDR3 nucleotide sequence: TGTGCCAGCAGTTTTCGCGGGGTGCGTTCCTACGAGCAGTACTTC.

This clonotype occurred many times. J is TRBJ2-2 and V is TRBV20-1; a possible D gene is TRBD2 (6 bases). CDR3 length: 14 residues. CDR1 and CDR2 (germline): DFQATT, SNEGSKA (reference sequence). The ends were cut back, 4 bases at V and 4 bases at J, with 13 bases in the middle. The CDR3 reads CSAKLAGVTGELFF. The DNA for the CDR3 is TGCAGTGCTAAACTAGCTGGTGTCACCGGGGAGCTGTTTTTT.

The chain employs TRBV29-1 and TRBJ2-5, with TRBD1 matching 7 bases. CDR1 is SQVTM and CDR2 is ANQGSEA in the germline V gene. Trimming cost V 7 bases and J 11 bases; bases outside gene matches: 19. This CDR3 has 14 residues. The CDR3 protein is CSGVLPPGQLEQYF. CDR3 bases: TGCAGCGGTGTGCTACCCCCGGGACAGCTTGAGCAGTACTTC.

This sequence joins TRBV3-1 and TRBJ2-4, with 8 positions matching TRBD2. The J call is in doubt because the DNA end fits TRBJ2-7 better. The CDR3 consists of 14 residues. The V gene's germline CDR1 is LGHDT and CDR2 YNNKEL (reference sequence). CDR3 sequence reads: CASSQVSGGNEQYF. The CDR3 DNA reads as TGTGCCAGCAGCCAAGTGAGCGGGGGTAACGAGCAGTACTTC.

The CDR3 nucleotides are TGTGCCAGCAGCGTAGCGACGGGCGCCACAGATACGCAGTATTTT. It is translated as CASSVATGATDTQYF. The rearrangement uses TRBV9 and TRBJ2-3; D is unresolved. Per germline, CDR1 SGDLS and CDR2 YYNGEE. The CDR3 spans 15 residues. V lost 0 bases and J lost 2, with 10 bases in between.